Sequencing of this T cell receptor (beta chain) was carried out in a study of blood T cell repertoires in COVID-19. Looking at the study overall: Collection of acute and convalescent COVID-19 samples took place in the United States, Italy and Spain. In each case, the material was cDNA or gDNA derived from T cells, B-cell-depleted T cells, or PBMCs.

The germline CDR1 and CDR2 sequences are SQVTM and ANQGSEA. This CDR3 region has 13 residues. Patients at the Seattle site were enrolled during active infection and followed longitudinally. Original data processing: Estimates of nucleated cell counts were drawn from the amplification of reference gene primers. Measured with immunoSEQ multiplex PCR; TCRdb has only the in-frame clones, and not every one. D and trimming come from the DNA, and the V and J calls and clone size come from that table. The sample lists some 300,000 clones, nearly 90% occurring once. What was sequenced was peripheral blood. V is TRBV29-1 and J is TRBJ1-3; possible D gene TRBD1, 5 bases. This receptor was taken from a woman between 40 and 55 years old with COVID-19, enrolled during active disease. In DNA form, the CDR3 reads TGCGGGGGAGGGCAGAGCTCTGGAAACACCATATATTTT. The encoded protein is CGGGQSSGNTIYF. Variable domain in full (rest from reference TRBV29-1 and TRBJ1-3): SAVISQKPSRDICQRGTSLTIQCQVDSQVTMMFWYRQQPGQSLTLIATANQGSEATYESGFVIDKFPISRPNLTFSTLTVSNMSPEDSSIYLCGGGQSSGNTIYFGEGSWLTVV.